This entry concerns a single T cell receptor beta chain. Under the authors' procedure: Reference gene primer amplification gave estimated nucleated cell counts. Produced via immunoSEQ multiplex PCR; TCRdb's table is partial and in-frame only. The DNA gave D and trimming, while V, J and clone size come from that table. The data contain a few hundred thousand clones, about 86% of them singletons. The CDR3 is 15 residues long. V was trimmed by 0 bases and J by 6 bases, leaving 15 bases between them. Germline CDR1 SGHNT, CDR2 YYREEE (reference sequence). The sample originates from a study of blood T cell repertoires in COVID-19. The overall study: The cDNA or gDNA used as material had been derived from T cells, B-cell-depleted T cells, or PBMCs.

This study enrolled people aged about 18 to 90 from around 26 US geographic areas. Participants had their cohort set by participant-reported clinical history. The clonotype was recovered from a man aged 45-65 years who had recovered from COVID-19. The sequenced sample was PBMCs or T cells enriched from blood (not recorded which). The rearrangement links TRBV5-4 to TRBJ1-1, with a tentative D call TRBD1 (6 bases). The CDR3 nucleotides read TGTGCCAGCAGCTTGGGAGGGGGGGGCAGTTCTGAAGCTTTCTTT. This sequence encodes CASSLGGGGSSEAFF.